The 22 T cell receptor beta chains in this list originate from one sample, sequenced in a study of cytomegalovirus exposure and HLA in healthy donors. Method: immunoSEQ multiplex PCR; TCRdb's copy keeps in-frame clones and lacks some. The sample holds 75,000 to 85,000 clones, under 95% seen once. The specimen sequenced was PBMCs. The receptors shown here come from a man under 40 in good health and CMV-seronegative.

Only a few counts were recorded for this clone. The chain is built from TRBV9 and TRBJ1-5; TRBD1 might be the D (6 bases). CDR3 length: 14 amino acids. The germline V gene encodes CDR1 SGDLS and CDR2 YYNGEE. Trimming pared 4 bases from V and 4 bases from J, leaving 12 bases between. The CDR3 reads CASSTTGSNQPQHF. The CDR3 nucleotides read TGTGCCAGCAGCACCACAGGGTCTAATCAGCCCCAGCATTTT.

The V and J genes are TRBV29-1 and TRBJ2-3; possibly TRBD2 for D (7 bases). CDR3 size: 15 residues. Trimming cost V 5 bases and J 2 bases, with 17 bases left between them. The germline V gene encodes CDR1 SQVTM and CDR2 ANQGSEA. In DNA form, the CDR3 reads TGCAGCGTTCCGACCGGGGCGGGGGCCACAGATACGCAGTATTTT. Encoded protein: CSVPTGAGATDTQYF.

The gene calls are TRBV18 and TRBJ2-1; TRBD1 aligns across 10 bases. Per germline, CDR1 KGHSH and CDR2 LQKENI. Trimming cost V 6 bases and J 5 bases; bases outside gene matches: 10. CDR3 length equals 16 residues. The CDR3 DNA reads TGTGCCAGCTCGAAAGAACCCGGGACAGGGGACAATGAGCAGTTCTTC. This sequence encodes CASSKEPGTGDNEQFF.

The rearrangement joins TRBV15 to TRBJ1-3; D is ambiguous. From germline, CDR1 is LNHNV and CDR2 YYDKDF (reference sequence). CDR3 length: 17 amino acids. Trimming took 0 bases from V and 6 from J, leaving 18 bases between them. The CDR3 loop reads CATSRERSRARANTIYF. In DNA form, the CDR3 reads TGTGCCACCAGCAGAGAACGTTCGCGGGCCCGGGCAAACACCATATATTTT.

This clone was counted between two and nine times. The chain links TRBV7-6 to TRBJ1-6; 7 positions agree with TRBD1. The V gene's germline CDR1 is SGHVS and CDR2 FNYEAQ. V was pared by 2 bases and J by 9 bases, with 4 bases of the junction left unmatched. This CDR3 has 14 amino acids. CDR3 nucleotide sequence: TGTGCCAGCAGCTTACCGGGACAGAGTTCACCCCTCCACTTT. It translates to CASSLPGQSSPLHF.

The table lists this clone with a few counts. The CDR3, as DNA: TGTGCCAGCAGTTTGGCAGGCTCCTACGAGCAGTACTTC. Protein product: CASSLAGSYEQYF. The chain recombines TRBV28 with TRBJ2-7, with D unresolved. The CDR3 length is 13 residues. CDR1 is MDHEN and CDR2 is SYDVKM in the germline V gene. Trimming cost V 3 bases and J 0 bases, with 6 bases left between them.

The V gene is TRBV2, the J gene TRBJ1-5; 11 bases fit TRBD1. Germline CDR1 SNHLY, CDR2 FYNNEI. Trimming removed 0 bases from V and 5 bases from J; junction bases left unmatched: 3. The CDR3 has 16 residues. CDR3 nucleotides: TGTGCCAGCAGTGAAGCGGGGGGACAGGGGGATCAGCCCCAGCATTTT. It codes for CASSEAGGQGDQPQHF.

The chain employs TRBV29-1 and TRBJ1-5, with 8 nucleotides matching TRBD1. CDR3 length equals 14 residues. Germline CDR1 is SQVTM and CDR2 is ANQGSEA. V shed 6 bases and J 0 bases; nucleotides not matched to a gene: 4. The CDR3: CSVIGQGSNQPQHF. The CDR3 nucleotides are TGCAGCGTGATAGGACAGGGTAGCAATCAGCCCCAGCATTTT.

The chain links TRBV18 to TRBJ2-7, with TRBD2 matching over 11 bases. Germline CDR1 reads KGHSH; CDR2 reads LQKENI. J gave up 6 bases and V 1 base, and 8 bases lay outside the gene matches. There are 16 residues in the CDR3. The CDR3 sequence: CASSPLLAGDFSEQYF. CDR3 sequence (DNA): TGTGCCAGCTCACCACTACTAGCGGGAGACTTCTCCGAGCAGTACTTC.

The J gene is TRBJ1-5, the V gene TRBV9; maybe TRBD1 (5 bases). Germline V lookup: CDR1 SGDLS, CDR2 YYNGEE. This CDR3 is built from 16 residues. With 2 bases removed from V and 0 bases from J, the gap between germline ends came to 12 bases. The chain's CDR3 is CASSVGAENSNQPQHF. The CDR3, as DNA: TGTGCCAGCAGCGTTGGGGCAGAAAATAGCAATCAGCCCCAGCATTTT.

V usage is TRBV11-3 and J usage is TRBJ2-7, with D hard to call. CDR3 length: 13 residues. V shed 0 bases and J shed 0 bases, with 3 bases lying between them. Germline V gives CDR1 SGHNT, CDR2 YENEEA. This chain's CDR3 is CASSLDSSYEQYF. Written as DNA, the CDR3 is TGTGCCAGCAGCTTAGACAGCTCCTACGAGCAGTACTTC.

This clone was detected only once. V is TRBV7-8 and J is TRBJ1-5; the match to TRBD1 covers 8 bases. The V gene's germline CDR1 is SGHVS and CDR2 FQNEAQ. The CDR3 is 16 amino acids. The ends lost 5 bases at V and 4 bases at J; junction bases unmatched: 10. Here the CDR3 reads CASSPGDRIKNQPQHF. CDR3 coding DNA: TGTGCCAGCAGCCCCGGGGACAGGATAAAAAATCAGCCCCAGCATTTT.

The chain has TRBV2 and TRBJ2-2; TRBD2 is a possible D gene (7 bases). Per the germline V gene, CDR1 is SNHLY and CDR2 is FYNNEI. CDR3 size: 13 residues. The V gene lost 3 bases and the J gene lost 8 bases, with 10 bases spanning the gap. As DNA, the CDR3 is TGTGCCAGCAGTGAGGGAGGGACAGGGGAGCTGTTTTTT. Its translation is CASSEGGTGELFF.

This CDR3 is CASSLGGLGEKLFF. Written as DNA, the CDR3 is TGCGCCAGCAGCTTGGGGGGGCTCGGGGAAAAACTGTTTTTT. This chain uses TRBV5-1 with TRBJ1-4, with TRBD1 as a possible D gene (6 bases). V gave up 0 bases and J gave up 8 bases, with 11 bases separating them. This CDR3 is built from 14 residues. Germline-derived CDR1 and CDR2 are SGHRS and YFSETQ.

The V call is TRBV29-1, the J call TRBJ2-7; 11 bases fit TRBD1. V trimming: 3 bases; J trimming: 3 bases; junction bases outside the gene matches: 1. The germline V gene encodes CDR1 SQVTM and CDR2 ANQGSEA. The length of the CDR3 is 13 residues. CDR3 bases: TGCAGCGTTGACGGGACAGGGGGCTACGAGCAGTACTTC. The encoded protein is CSVDGTGGYEQYF.

The gene calls are TRBV7-8 and TRBJ2-7, with a weak D call TRBD1 (7 bases). Germline CDR1 reads SGHVS; CDR2 reads FQNEAQ. CDR3 length: 17 residues. The V end lost 5 bases, the J end lost 1 base, and 21 bases lay between the germline ends. The DNA of the CDR3 is TGTGCCAGCAGCCCGGGGGCACAGGGGATAAATTCCTACGAGCAGTACTTC. This encodes CASSPGAQGINSYEQYF.

The chain has TRBV5-5 and TRBJ2-1; possible D gene TRBD2, 5 bases. This CDR3 region has 13 residues. The ends were cut back, 5 bases at V and 8 bases at J, with 14 bases in the middle. Looked up from germline, CDR1 is SGHKS and CDR2 is YYEKEE (reference sequence). For the CDR3, the DNA is TGTGCCAGCAGTCCGCGTGGAGGCGATGAGCAGTTCTTC. Amino acids: CASSPRGGDEQFF.

This sequence joins TRBV28 and TRBJ1-1; 8 nucleotides agree with TRBD1. The CDR3 has 16 residues. V lost 5 bases and J lost 5; bases outside the gene matches: 13. Germline-derived CDR1 and CDR2 are MDHEN and SYDVKM. In nucleotides, the CDR3 is TGTGCCAGCAGTGGCAGCAGGACAGGGTGGCGGACTGAAGCTTTCTTT. Translated, it gives CASSGSRTGWRTEAFF.

The count of this clone is one. The rearrangement uses TRBV13 and TRBJ1-1; possibly TRBD1 for D (6 bases). V was trimmed by 6 bases and J by 8 bases, leaving 7 bases between them. Germline CDR1 reads PRHDT; CDR2 reads FYEKMQ (reference sequence). The CDR3 is 10 amino acids. As DNA, the CDR3 is TGTGCCAGCAGTCAGGGGGAAGCTTTCTTT. Protein product: CASSQGEAFF. The full variable domain, completed using reference TRBV13 and TRBJ1-1, is AAGVIQSPRHLIKEKRETATLKCYPIPRHDTVYWYQQGPGQDPQFLISFYEKMQSDKGSIPDRFSAQQFSDYHSELNMSSLELGDSALYFCASSQGEAFFGQGTRLTVV.

J is TRBJ2-6 and V is TRBV6-5; D call uncertain. There are 15 residues in the CDR3. V gave up 6 bases and J gave up 0 bases, with 9 bases separating them. In germline, CDR1 is MNHEY, CDR2 SVGAGI. CDR3 DNA sequence: TGTGCCAGCAGGGCAACAGACTCTGGGGCCAACGTCCTGACTTTC. It specifies CASRATDSGANVLTF.

J is TRBJ2-1 and V is TRBV28, with 10 positions matching TRBD1. This CDR3 contains 17 residues. The germline gives CDR1 MDHEN, CDR2 SYDVKM. V was pared by 3 bases and J by 7 bases, with 12 bases of the junction left unmatched. The CDR3 sequence is CASSFDLGQGYVNEQFF. The CDR3 DNA follows: TGTGCCAGCAGTTTCGATCTGGGACAGGGGTATGTGAATGAGCAGTTCTTC. Together with reference TRBV28 and TRBJ2-1, the CDR3 gives the full variable domain: DVKVTQSSRYLVKRTGEKVFLECVQDMDHENMFWYRQDPGLGLRLIYFSYDVKMKEKGDIPEGYSVSREKKERFSLILESASTNQTSMYLCASSFDLGQGYVNEQFFGPGTRLTVL.

J is TRBJ1-1 and V is TRBV27; the D gene is possibly TRBD1 (5 bases). This CDR3 spans 14 amino acids. Germline CDR1 and CDR2: MNHEY and SMNVEV (reference sequence). V was shortened by 0 bases and J by 10 bases, with 15 bases between the two germline ends. CDR3: CASSLSNHMGGAFF. The CDR3 bases are TGTGCCAGCAGTTTATCGAATCACATGGGGGGAGCTTTCTTT.